The 13 T cell receptor beta chains below come from one sample, sequenced in a study of regulatory T cells in long-lasting Graves disease. Time point defined: persistent/refractory GD, antithyroid drugs over 5 years with positive TRAb. From RNA extracted from PBMCs, the TCR library was made. Libraries of TCR beta came from iRepertoire HTBI primers plus Arm-PCR of CDR3 regions. MiXCR, run by TCRdb on the multiplex PCR reads, gives a single entry per CDR3 protein. The table records about 470,000 distinct CDR3 sequences, less than 25% of them present only once. Here the sequenced sample was peripheral blood mononuclear cells (PBMCs), taken when the disease was refractory, from a patient treated with antithyroid drugs. The receptors here all came from a female donor with Graves disease.

V usage is TRBV6-8 and J usage is TRBJ1-5; D ambiguous. The CDR3 runs 9 residues. Germline CDR1 MNHGY, CDR2 SAAAGT. Trimming stripped 1 base from V and 12 bases from J, with 1 base between. In nucleotides, the CDR3 is TGTGCCAGCAGTTACTACCAGCATTTT. Protein: CASSYYQHF.

This clonotype was found many times. The rearrangement links TRBV20-1 to TRBJ2-7, with 7 bases lining up with TRBD1. J was trimmed by 2 bases and V by 6 bases; bases with no gene match: 7. Looked up from germline, CDR1 is DFQATT and CDR2 is SNEGSKA (reference sequence). The CDR3 runs to 13 residues. The CDR3 nucleotides read TGCAGTGCACCATGGGACAGAGCCTACGAGCAGTACTTC. This codes for CSAPWDRAYEQYF.

The chain couples TRBV20-1 to TRBJ2-6; TRBD1 might be the D (6 bases). V lost 0 bases, J lost 4 bases, and 10 bases lay in between. The CDR3 consists of 15 residues. Germline lookup yields CDR1 DFQATT and CDR2 SNEGSKA (reference sequence). CDR3 in amino acids: CSARDEGEGANVLTF. The CDR3 DNA reads TGCAGTGCTAGAGATGAGGGGGAGGGGGCCAACGTCCTGACTTTC.

As regards this clonotype: Possible read error: a much larger clone is one base away. The chain couples TRBV28 to TRBJ1-5, with D hard to call. Germline V gene lookup returns CDR1 MDHEN and CDR2 SYDVKM. The CDR3 is 15 amino acids. V lost 3 bases, J lost 3 bases, and 12 bases lay in between. CDR3 coding DNA: TGTGCCAGCAGTTTCTTCGTGGGTCCCAATCAGCCCCAGCATTTT. This encodes CASSFFVGPNQPQHF.

This rearrangement joins TRBV6-2 or TRBV6-3 to TRBJ2-7; D might be TRBD2 (5 bases). V was shortened by 2 bases and J by 3 bases, with 14 bases between the two germline ends. The length of the CDR3 is 15 residues. CDR1 and CDR2 from the germline V gene are MNHEY and SVGEGT. CDR3 region: CASSYGRTGFYEQYF. The CDR3 bases are TGTGCCAGCAGTTACGGTAGGACTGGGTTCTACGAGCAGTACTTC.

The chain links TRBV7-9 to TRBJ2-7; D may be TRBD1 (7 bases). Germline V gives CDR1 SEHNR, CDR2 FQNEAQ (reference sequence). The germline V and J ends were trimmed by 5 bases and 2 bases, with 16 bases remaining between them. The CDR3 contains 15 residues. Here the CDR3 reads CASSPGGGFPYEQYF. Written as DNA, the CDR3 is TGTGCCAGCAGCCCAGGGGGAGGCTTTCCCTACGAGCAGTACTTC. Together with reference TRBV7-9 and TRBJ2-7, the CDR3 gives the full variable domain: DTGVSQNPRHKITKRGQNVTFRCDPISEHNRLYWYRQTLGQGPEFLTYFQNEAQLEKSRLLSDRFSAERPKGSFSTLEIQRTEQGDSAMYLCASSPGGGFPYEQYFGPGTRLTVT.

This clonotype was observed at least ten times. The chain carries TRBV27 and TRBJ2-5; D is ambiguous. The V gene's germline CDR1 is MNHEY and CDR2 SMNVEV (reference sequence). The CDR3 has 12 amino acids. With 5 bases removed from V and 5 bases from J, the gap between germline ends came to 9 bases. The chain's CDR3 is CASSRPRETQYF. Written as DNA, the CDR3 is TGTGCCAGCAGTCGGCCTAGGGAGACCCAGTACTTC.

This clonotype turned up a few times. The V and J genes are TRBV4-1 and TRBJ2-7; TRBD2 is a possible D gene (6 bases). Per the germline V gene, CDR1 is MGHRA and CDR2 is YSYEKL. This CDR3 contains 15 residues. Between the trimmed V and J ends, which lost 1 base and 4 bases, there was a span of 14 bases. This CDR3 reads CASSQVPGVGYEQYF. The CDR3 bases are TGCGCCAGCAGCCAAGTCCCGGGAGTGGGATACGAGCAGTACTTC.

The V gene is TRBV5-6, the J gene TRBJ1-1, with 7 bases matching TRBD1. In germline, CDR1 is SGHDT, CDR2 YYEEEE. With 3 bases clipped from V and 3 bases from J, the junction kept 5 bases outside the gene matches. The CDR3 is made up of 14 amino acids. CDR3 region: CASSSEGADTEAFF. CDR3 bases: TGTGCCAGCAGCTCTGAGGGGGCGGACACTGAAGCTTTCTTT.

This chain connects TRBV7-2 to TRBJ1-1; D is unclear. Per germline, CDR1 SGHTA and CDR2 FQGNSA. The CDR3 spans 14 residues. The ends were cut back, 3 bases at V and 5 bases at J, with 13 bases in the middle. CDR3 sequence: CASSLFSGSTEAFF. The CDR3 coding sequence is TGTGCCAGCAGCTTGTTTTCGGGTTCGACTGAAGCTTTCTTT. The full variable domain, in which reference TRBV7-2 and TRBJ1-1 provide the parts outside the CDR3, is GAGVSQSPSNKVTEKGKDVELRCDPISGHTALYWYRQSLGQGLEFLIYFQGNSAPDKSGLPSDRFSAERTGGSVSTLTIQRTQQEDSAVYLCASSLFSGSTEAFFGQGTRLTVV.

On this clonotype itself: A read error may produce the germline difference seen at one junction end. The chain combines TRBV6-1 with TRBJ2-3; maybe TRBD2 (6 bases). In germline, CDR1 is MNHNS, CDR2 SASEGT. The CDR3 covers 13 residues. DNA for the CDR3: TGTGCCAGCAGTGGTTTAGGCAGCTCGGAGGGGCATTTT. This translates into CASSGLGSSEGHF.

As DNA, the CDR3 is TGTGCCAGCAGCCTCGGGACTAGCAACTACAATGAGCAGTTCTTC. Translation gives CASSLGTSNYNEQFF. This chain links TRBV6-1 with TRBJ2-1; TRBD2 agrees at 9 bases. CDR1 is MNHNS, CDR2 SASEGT, per germline. V dropped 6 bases and J dropped 3; count of bases not matched to a gene: 6. The CDR3 totals 15 residues.

This clonotype was seen a few times. The V and J genes are TRBV28 and TRBJ1-5; D call uncertain. The CDR3 has 12 amino acids. Germline assignment: CDR1 MDHEN and CDR2 SYDVKM. Trimming stripped 3 bases from V and 6 bases from J, with 6 bases between. The CDR3 here is CASSFGFQPQHF. CDR3 DNA sequence: TGTGCCAGCAGTTTCGGCTTTCAGCCCCAGCATTTT.